These 9 T cell receptor beta chains share one sample of origin, sequenced in a study of control samples from healthy donors and cancer patients. The table came from immunoSEQ multiplex PCR; TCRdb's copy has only in-frame clones and leaves some out. This sample carries around 120,000 clones, more than 75% of them seen once, and the ten largest clones take less than 3%. Sample: blood. Receptors originate from a woman in her 70s in good health.

The V call is TRBV10-2, the J call TRBJ1-5; 7 nucleotides line up with TRBD1. The CDR3 is 13 residues long. V gave up 7 bases and J gave up 4 bases; unmatched junction bases: 4. The germline gives CDR1 WSHSY, CDR2 SAAADI. Here the CDR3 reads CASTGQINQPQHF. The CDR3 DNA reads TGCGCCAGCACGGGACAGATTAATCAGCCCCAGCATTTT.

The gene calls are TRBV2 and TRBJ2-5, with TRBD2 matching over 13 bases. With V trimmed by 5 bases and J by 5 bases, 8 bases remained unmatched. The CDR3 consists of 16 residues. Germline-derived CDR1 and CDR2 are SNHLY and FYNNEI. CDR3 DNA sequence: TGTGCCAGCAGTTGGACTAGCGGGGGCCGCCGGGAGACCCAGTACTTC. This translates into CASSWTSGGRRETQYF.

The chain couples TRBV9 to TRBJ1-3; D gene unclear. The V end was cut by 0 bases, the J end by 2 bases, with 9 bases between. The germline V gene has CDR1 SGDLS and CDR2 YYNGEE. The CDR3 is 15 residues long. The CDR3 region has the DNA TGTGCCAGCAGCGTAGATGAGGCCCCTGGAAACACCATATATTTT. Protein: CASSVDEAPGNTIYF.

The chain joins TRBV3-1 (or the pseudogene TRBV3-2) to TRBJ1-2; D may be TRBD1 (6 bases). This CDR3 has 16 amino acids. Germline V gene sequence: CDR1 LGHDT, CDR2 YNNKEL (reference sequence). V shed 2 bases and J shed 6 bases, with 19 bases lying between them. CDR3 amino acids: CASSQRGGGDAHGYTF. The CDR3 DNA reads as TGTGCCAGCAGCCAACGAGGAGGGGGTGACGCCCATGGCTACACCTTC.

As concerns this clone: The sample contains more than one DNA sequence encoding this CDR3. J is TRBJ2-2 and V is TRBV5-1, with D possibly being TRBD1 (6 bases). The CDR3 has 17 residues. Germline-derived CDR1 and CDR2 are SGHRS and YFSETQ. Trimming cost V 4 bases and J 2 bases, with 18 bases left between them. For the CDR3, the DNA is TGCGCCAGCAGCCCTTCCTTGACAGGTCGAAACACCGGGGAGCTGTTTTTT. It encodes CASSPSLTGRNTGELFF.

V and J are TRBV6-5 and TRBJ1-1; the D is unclear. The CDR3 has 13 residues. Germline V gives CDR1 MNHEY, CDR2 SVGAGI. Trimming took off 7 bases at V and 7 bases at J, with 16 bases between the two ends. The CDR3, as DNA: TGTGCCAGCACCCAACAAGGGAAAAGTGAAGCTTTCTTT. This translates into CASTQQGKSEAFF.

The chain recombines TRBV5-1 with TRBJ2-3, with 9 bases matching TRBD2. The germline V gene encodes CDR1 SGHRS and CDR2 YFSETQ. The V segment lost 0 bases and the J segment 0 bases; nucleotides outside the gene matches: 5. The CDR3 is made up of 17 amino acids. The CDR3 sequence: CASSLAGSGGSTDTQYF. The CDR3, as DNA: TGCGCCAGCAGCTTGGCTGGTAGCGGGGGAAGCACAGATACGCAGTATTTT.

J is TRBJ2-5 and V is TRBV5-1, with D possibly being TRBD1 (6 bases). The CDR3 is 16 amino acids. CDR1 is SGHRS and CDR2 is YFSETQ in the germline V gene. Deletions cut 0 bases from V and 2 bases from J, with 14 bases between. The CDR3 DNA sequence: TGCGCCAGCAGCTTGGCCCCACAGGGAAAGCAAGAGACCCAGTACTTC. This encodes CASSLAPQGKQETQYF.

The chain carries TRBV19 and TRBJ1-4; D might be TRBD1 (6 bases). The CDR3 is made up of 15 amino acids. Germline V gene data show CDR1 as LNHDA and CDR2 as SQIVND (reference sequence). Trimming pared 7 bases from V and 5 bases from J, leaving 17 bases between. The CDR3 sequence is CASTLGGAANEKLFF. The DNA of the CDR3 is TGTGCCAGTACCTTAGGGGGGGCAGCCAATGAAAAACTGTTTTTT.